This T cell receptor beta chain was sequenced during a study of shared clonotypes between healthy human individuals. For the study at large: In total, the donors were two women and a few men aged 18 to 49.

This CDR3 is 14 amino acids long. Germline V gene lookup returns CDR1 MNHNS and CDR2 SASEGT. V shed 3 bases and J shed 1 base, with 10 bases lying between them. What was sequenced on ten immunoSEQ deep assay plates was unsorted PBMC DNA. Assay: immunoSEQ multiplex PCR; the TCRdb copy retains only in-frame clones and omits some. The sample has nearly 500,000 clones; 70% to 80% are singletons. This receptor was obtained from a woman aged 35 to 49 in good health. Some clones in this sample may be carry-over from other donors' samples. What was sequenced was PBMCs. V is TRBV6-1 and J is TRBJ2-7; D not certain. The CDR3, as DNA: TGTGCCAGCAGTGACCCGGACGGTTCCTACGAGCAGTACTTC. Translation gives CASSDPDGSYEQYF.